This T cell receptor (beta chain) came from a study of OX40 agonist ivuxolimab in advanced cancers. Overall study findings and caveats: Some patients who did not respond also had low normalized T-cell clonal expansion. Expanded clones were, on average, more numerous among CD8+ T cells than CD4+. At 0.1 to 3.0 mg/kg and by week 6, clonal expansion occurred in CD4+ and CD8+ blood T cells.

The repertoire was sequenced with immunoSEQ multiplex PCR; TCRdb's copy has only in-frame clones and lacks some. The repertoire includes 66,000 or so clones, roughly 80% of them detected once, and 1.5% to 2% sits in the top ten. This clone was found a few times. What it recognizes is unknown. CDR1 SGHDT and CDR2 YYEEEE come from the germline V gene. V gave up 4 bases and J gave up 4 bases, with 18 bases separating them. This CDR3 region has 15 residues. The sequencing used CD4+ or CD8+ T cells sorted from blood, collected in a trial of the OX40 agonist ivuxolimab. V usage is TRBV5-6 and J usage is TRBJ2-7; perhaps TRBD1 as D (8 bases). This clonotype was obtained from an adult with an advanced solid tumor such as melanoma, head and neck, liver or kidney cancer. The CDR3 here is CASSLRGTGDYEQYF. CDR3 DNA sequence: TGTGCCAGCAGCCTGCGGGGGACAGGCGATTACGAGCAGTACTTC.